The clone carrying this T cell receptor beta chain was observed many times. Its antigen is as yet unknown. This record comes from a study of post-analysis software for immune sequencing data. Prepared TCR beta cDNA libraries contained unique molecular identifiers. There were roughly 0.95 to 10 million T cells, and 480,000 or so cDNA molecules came from them. One entry per CDR3 protein, called by TCRdb with MiXCR from the PCR reads. In the table there are some 240,000 distinct CDR3 sequences, 36% of which are singletons. Points from the study as a whole: Versus controls, multiple sclerosis patients showed significantly lower diversity (normalized Chao1). Strong co-clustering by F measure was seen for same-batch samples. TRBV5-6, TRBV5-1 and TRBV20-1 belonged to a set of a handful of TRBV segments that were more frequent in patients than controls.

V was clipped by 6 bases and J by 7 bases; unmatched bases: 11. The germline CDR1 and CDR2 sequences are DFQATT and SNEGSKA (reference sequence). The CDR3 runs to 14 residues. The clonotype originates from a girl between 10 and 17 years old with multiple sclerosis. The sample was blood. The chain employs TRBV20-1 and TRBJ2-5; 10 bases are a match to TRBD2. The CDR3 bases are TGCAGTGCAAGAAGCGGGGGGGCGATCCGGACCCAGTACTTC. Its protein product is CSARSGGAIRTQYF.